These 8 T cell receptor beta chains share one sample of origin, sequenced in a study of OX40 agonist ivuxolimab in advanced cancers. Assay used: immunoSEQ multiplex PCR; TCRdb lists only in-frame clones, some missing. The sample lists 70,000 to 85,000 clones, about 94% occurring once. Specimen: CD4+ or CD8+ T cells sorted from blood, collected in a trial of the OX40 agonist ivuxolimab. The receptors were gathered from an adult with an advanced solid tumor such as melanoma, head and neck, liver or kidney cancer.

The chain has TRBV19 and TRBJ2-2, with D possibly being TRBD2 (5 bases). Looked up from germline, CDR1 is LNHDA and CDR2 is SQIVND (reference sequence). This CDR3 comprises 14 residues. V shed 7 bases and J shed 1 base, with 10 bases lying between them. The CDR3 sequence: CASKRILNTGELFF. CDR3 nucleotides: TGTGCCAGTAAGCGGATCTTGAACACCGGGGAGCTGTTTTTT.

The chain couples TRBV29-1 to TRBJ2-7; D may correspond to TRBD1 or TRBD2 (5 bases each). The CDR3 length is 12 residues. Between the trimmed V and J ends, which lost 5 bases and 2 bases, there was a span of 10 bases. The germline gives CDR1 SQVTM, CDR2 ANQGSEA. CDR3 residues: CSVPWGPYEQYF. CDR3 DNA: TGCAGCGTTCCTTGGGGACCCTACGAGCAGTACTTC.

The gene calls are TRBV7-8 and TRBJ2-7; D call uncertain. Germline values: CDR1 SGHVS, CDR2 FQNEAQ. Trimming pared 4 bases from V and 3 bases from J, leaving 10 bases between. CDR3 size: 13 residues. The chain's CDR3 is CASSSINSYEQYF. CDR3 nucleotides: TGTGCCAGCAGCTCAATAAACAGCTACGAGCAGTACTTC.

This clone was recorded once. The chain is built from TRBV30 and TRBJ1-2, with 8 bases that match TRBD1. The CDR3 has 14 residues. Trimming took 0 bases from V and 6 from J; bases not matched to a gene: 6. The germline V gene has CDR1 GTSNPN and CDR2 SVGIG (reference sequence). This chain's CDR3 is CAWSVGQGGDGYTF. CDR3 DNA: TGTGCCTGGAGTGTCGGACAGGGAGGCGATGGCTACACCTTC.

This clone came up once. This chain connects TRBV11-2 to TRBJ2-3, with D possibly TRBD2 on 6 matching bases. The germline gives CDR1 SGHAT, CDR2 FQNNGV. Between the trimmed V and J ends, which lost 1 base and 2 bases, there was a span of 16 bases. This CDR3 contains 17 residues. CDR3 in amino acids: CASSLGPGAGYTDTQYF. Written as DNA, the CDR3 is TGTGCCAGCAGCTTAGGCCCCGGAGCGGGCTACACAGATACGCAGTATTTT.

Here the CDR3 reads CASSPGTSGTGPYEQYF. In DNA, the CDR3 is TGCGCCAGCAGCCCCGGGACTAGCGGGACCGGGCCCTACGAGCAGTACTTC. The chain employs TRBV4-3 and TRBJ2-7; 13 bases are a match to TRBD2. V gave up 4 bases and J gave up 2 bases; unmatched junction bases: 8. CDR3 length: 17 amino acids. Germline V lookup: CDR1 LGHNA, CDR2 YSLEER.

This clone was detected only once. The chain uses TRBV7-2 and TRBJ2-7; D is undetermined. Trimming removed 1 base at V and 0 bases at J, with 7 bases between. The germline CDR1 and CDR2 sequences are SGHTA and FQGNSA. This CDR3 spans 14 amino acids. The CDR3 DNA follows: TGTGCCAGCAGCTTAGTTAGGAGCTCCTACGAGCAGTACTTC. Translation gives CASSLVRSSYEQYF.

This CDR3 is CASSLPGLGRTGELFF. The CDR3 DNA follows: TGTGCCAGCAGCCTCCCTGGACTAGGAAGAACCGGGGAGCTGTTTTTT. The gene calls are TRBV14 and TRBJ2-2, with 7 bases matching TRBD2. The germline V gene encodes CDR1 SGHDN and CDR2 FVKESK. The CDR3 length is 16 residues. V was pared by 4 bases and J by 5 bases, with 10 bases of the junction left unmatched.